This T cell receptor (beta chain) was observed in a study of CD8+ T cells in alopecia areata. As for the study in general: At a dose of 5 to 10 mg twice daily, oral tofacitinib was given to treated patients.

CDR3 length equals 17 residues. In the case of this clone: The antigen remains undetermined.

Study results and caveats: Among the top 100, expanded CD8+ clones were significantly decreased by tofacitinib, as was scalp clonality. Scalp specimens additionally yield sequences from normal skin's resident alphabeta T cells. In blood and scalp, many expanded lesional clones persisted during tofacitinib.

Extraction and reverse transcription of RNA yielded cDNA as the sequencing template. The repertoire was sequenced with immunoSEQ multiplex PCR; TCRdb's copy has only in-frame clones and lacks some. The sample consists of fewer than 250,000 clones, less than 50% of them appearing once. Treatment reported: oral pan-JAK inhibitor, 5-10 mg twice daily. Sequencing used CD4+ T cells sorted from blood, obtained between weeks 36 and 40, from a patient treated with tofacitinib. The chain uses TRBV21-1 and TRBJ2-7; the DNA was not compared with TRBD1, the D call given in the table. TRBV21-1 is a known pseudogene. The sequence was collected from a human donor with alopecia areata. The CDR3 DNA follows: TGTGCCAGCAGCCCCAGCCACCCGGGACAGGACTCCTACGAGCAGTACTTC. Amino acids: CASSPSHPGQDSYEQYF.